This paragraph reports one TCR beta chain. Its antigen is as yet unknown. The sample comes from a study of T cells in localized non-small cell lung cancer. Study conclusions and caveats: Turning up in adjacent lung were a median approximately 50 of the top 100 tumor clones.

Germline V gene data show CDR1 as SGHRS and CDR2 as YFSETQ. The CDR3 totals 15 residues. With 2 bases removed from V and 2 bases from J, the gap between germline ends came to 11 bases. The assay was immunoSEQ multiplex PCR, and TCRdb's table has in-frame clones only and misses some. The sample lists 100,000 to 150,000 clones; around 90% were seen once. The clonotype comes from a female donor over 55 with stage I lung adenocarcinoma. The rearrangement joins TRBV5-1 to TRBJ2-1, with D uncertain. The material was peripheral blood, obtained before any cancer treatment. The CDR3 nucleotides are TGCGCCAGCAGCTTTAAGGGCGACACCTACAATGAGCAGTTCTTC. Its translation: CASSFKGDTYNEQFF.